Below are 13 T cell receptor beta chains sequenced from a single sample in a study of shared clonotypes between healthy human individuals. The method was immunoSEQ multiplex PCR; TCRdb's version includes in-frame clones alone and lacks a portion of them. Here the sample spans a few million clones, 93% being singletons. Terminally differentiated effector memory CD45RA+ cells were left out of the naive CD8 fraction, which was CD45RO-negative and positively selected for CCR7. The specimen was naive CD8+ T cells from PBMCs. The receptors shown here come from a man aged 18 to 30 in good health. Some clones in this sample may be carry-over from other donors' samples.

V usage is TRBV19 and J usage is TRBJ1-1; D is undetermined. The germline V and J ends were trimmed by 6 bases and 6 bases, with 14 bases remaining between them. CDR3 size: 13 residues. CDR1 and CDR2 from the germline V gene are LNHDA and SQIVND (reference sequence). CDR3 region: CASRGWGGPEAFF. The CDR3, as DNA: TGTGCCAGTAGGGGGTGGGGTGGCCCTGAAGCTTTCTTT.

Only a few counts were recorded for this clone. Other DNA sequences in the sample encode the same CDR3. V gene TRBV5-1 combines with J gene TRBJ2-5, with D uncertain. The CDR3 contains 11 residues. The germline CDR1 and CDR2 sequences are SGHRS and YFSETQ. The ends were cut back, 0 bases at V and 4 bases at J, with 1 base in the middle. The CDR3 sequence: CASSLAETQYF. DNA of the CDR3: TGCGCCAGCAGCTTGGCAGAGACCCAGTACTTC.

The chain has TRBV27 and TRBJ2-7; possible D gene TRBD1, 7 bases. Germline values: CDR1 MNHEY, CDR2 SMNVEV (reference sequence). The CDR3 spans 16 residues. V lost 5 bases and J lost 0, with 17 bases in between. CDR3 amino acids: CASSPTGRESSYEQYF. Here the CDR3 DNA reads TGTGCCAGCAGTCCGACAGGGCGGGAAAGCTCCTACGAGCAGTACTTC.

V usage is TRBV2 and J usage is TRBJ1-1; D is undetermined. Trimming removed 2 bases from V and 0 bases from J, with 10 bases in between. Germline V gene sequence: CDR1 SNHLY, CDR2 FYNNEI. The CDR3 has 15 residues. DNA of the CDR3: TGTGCCAGCAGTGAATATATAGGGATGAACACTGAAGCTTTCTTT. Translated: CASSEYIGMNTEAFF. Supplemented by reference TRBV2 and TRBJ1-1, the full variable domain reads EPEVTQTPSHQVTQMGQEVILRCVPISNHLYFYWYRQILGQKVEFLVSFYNNEISEKSEIFDDQFSVERPDGSNFTLKIRSTKLEDSAMYFCASSEYIGMNTEAFFGQGTRLTVV.

The rearrangement joins TRBV6-1 to TRBJ2-7; TRBD1 agrees at 9 bases. CDR1 is MNHNS and CDR2 is SASEGT in the germline V gene. V lost 4 bases, J lost 4 bases, and 5 bases stayed unmatched. The CDR3 is made up of 14 amino acids. The CDR3 coding sequence is TGTGCCAGCAGTGGCCGGGACAGGGTTTACGAGCAGTACTTC. The encoded protein is CASSGRDRVYEQYF.

The CDR3 nucleotides read TGCGCCAGCAGCCCGGGACTAGCGGGAGGACCCGGCCCCTACGAGCAGTACTTC. It yields the protein CASSPGLAGGPGPYEQYF. The V gene is TRBV4-3, the J gene TRBJ2-7, with 15 bases identical to TRBD2. The CDR3 has 18 amino acids. V shed 4 bases, J shed 2 bases, and the junction held 9 bases outside the gene matches. Germline V CDR1 and CDR2: LGHNA, YSLEER.

J is TRBJ2-7 and V is TRBV4-1; D remains ambiguous. The V and J ends lost 0 bases and 13 bases respectively, with 13 bases between them. This CDR3 comprises 12 residues. In germline, CDR1 is MGHRA, CDR2 YSYEKL. The CDR3 DNA sequence: TGCGCCAGCAGCCAAGATCTTAGGGTCCTCTACTTC. Its translation is CASSQDLRVLYF.

The chain is built from TRBV7-3 and TRBJ2-5; TRBD2 matches at 10 bases. J was trimmed by 4 bases and V by 5 bases; bases with no gene match: 10. This CDR3 region has 16 residues. In germline, CDR1 is SGHTA, CDR2 FQGTGA. The CDR3 bases are TGTGCCAGCAGCCAAAGAGAACTAGCGGGAACAGAGACCCAGTACTTC. Amino acid sequence: CASSQRELAGTETQYF.

Comment on this clone: This same CDR3 is encoded by further DNA sequences in the sample. The chain uses TRBV27 and TRBJ2-7; D possibly corresponds to TRBD1 (5 bases). Germline CDR1 and CDR2: MNHEY and SMNVEV (reference sequence). The CDR3 has 13 amino acids. Trimming cost V 3 bases and J 3 bases, with 9 bases left between them. The CDR3 protein is CASSLGRFYEQYF. The CDR3 nucleotides read TGTGCCAGCAGTTTGGGGCGGTTCTACGAGCAGTACTTC.

Here the CDR3 DNA reads TGTGCCAGTAATCCGGGACCGAGCAATGAGCAGTTCTTC. It is translated as CASNPGPSNEQFF. This chain links TRBV19 with TRBJ2-1; D may be TRBD1 or TRBD2 (5 bases each). The V gene's germline CDR1 is LNHDA and CDR2 SQIVND (reference sequence). Trimming took 7 bases from V and 6 from J, leaving 13 bases between them. This CDR3 is 13 amino acids long. The complete variable domain, with remaining parts taken from reference TRBV19 and TRBJ2-1, reads DGGITQSPKYLFRKEGQNVTLSCEQNLNHDAMYWYRQDPGQGLRLIYYSQIVNDFQKGDIAEGYSVSREKKESFPLTVTSAQKNPTAFYLCASNPGPSNEQFFGPGTRLTVL.

This clone has just one count. The rearrangement links TRBV4-1 to TRBJ2-7, with TRBD2 matching 8 bases. Germline lookup yields CDR1 MGHRA and CDR2 YSYEKL. The CDR3 totals 15 residues. The junction had 9 bases not matched to a gene; V was cut back by 5 bases and J by 3 bases. For the CDR3, the DNA is TGCGCCAGCAGCTACCTACTAGCGGTAAACTACGAGCAGTACTTC. It translates to CASSYLLAVNYEQYF.

V and J are TRBV6-1 and TRBJ2-7; unclear D gene. CDR3 length: 14 residues. With 3 bases removed from V and 3 bases from J, the gap between germline ends came to 12 bases. The germline V gene encodes CDR1 MNHNS and CDR2 SASEGT. The CDR3 DNA reads as TGTGCCAGCAGTGACGTGGTTGGCGGCTACGAGCAGTACTTC. Translation: CASSDVVGGYEQYF.

V usage is TRBV18 and J usage is TRBJ2-1; possibly TRBD1 or TRBD2 for D (5 bases each). V was trimmed by 1 base and J by 6 bases, leaving 13 bases between them. Germline CDR1 reads KGHSH; CDR2 reads LQKENI. CDR3 length equals 15 residues. The CDR3 DNA sequence: TGTGCCAGCTCACCACTCGGTACCGGGGCCAATGAGCAGTTCTTC. This encodes CASSPLGTGANEQFF. Together with reference TRBV18 and TRBJ2-1, the CDR3 gives the full variable domain: NAGVMQNPRHLVRRRGQEARLRCSPMKGHSHVYWYRQLPEEGLKFMVYLQKENIIDESGMPKERFSAEFPKEGPSILRIQQVVRGDSAAYFCASSPLGTGANEQFFGPGTRLTVL.